The 22 T cell receptor beta chains below come from one sample, sequenced in a study of T cell changes during pregnancy in multiple sclerosis. Produced via immunoSEQ multiplex PCR; TCRdb's table is partial and in-frame only. Here the sample spans 29,000 or so clones, approximately 90% being singletons. Sequenced here: CD4+ T cells from peripheral blood mononuclear cells, sampled in the first trimester of pregnancy. The receptor set was obtained from a female donor with multiple sclerosis, enrolled in a pregnancy study.

This clone was observed once. The chain joins TRBV5-1 to TRBJ2-1; 9 nucleotides align to TRBD2. The CDR3 length is 17 residues. The germline CDR1 and CDR2 sequences are SGHRS and YFSETQ. The V gene end was trimmed by 1 base and the J gene end by 12 bases; junction bases not matched to a gene: 17. The CDR3 protein is CASSLNPAGGGAGLQFF. As DNA, the CDR3 is TGCGCCAGCAGCTTGAATCCCGCGGGCGGGGGGGCCGGATTGCAGTTCTTC.

The rearrangement uses TRBV2 and TRBJ1-2; tentative D call: TRBD1 (5 bases). The CDR3 is 14 residues long. Per the germline V gene, CDR1 is SNHLY and CDR2 is FYNNEI. Trimming removed 6 bases at V and 8 bases at J, with 19 bases between. The DNA for the CDR3 is TGTGCCAGCAGCTCGACAGCCCTGGGGGGGGGCTACACCTTC. Amino acids: CASSSTALGGGYTF.

The gene calls are TRBV19 and TRBJ1-3; TRBD1 aligns across 8 bases. The V gene's germline CDR1 is LNHDA and CDR2 SQIVND (reference sequence). The length of the CDR3 is 14 residues. The trim removed 9 bases at V and 0 bases at J, leaving 4 bases unmatched. For the CDR3, the DNA is TGTGCCAGCGGACAGGGAGCCTCTGGAAACACCATATATTTT. This codes for CASGQGASGNTIYF.

The rearrangement joins TRBV9 to TRBJ1-2, with 7 nucleotides matching TRBD1. The CDR3 has 13 residues. The ends lost 3 bases at V and 6 bases at J; junction bases unmatched: 5. Looked up from germline, CDR1 is SGDLS and CDR2 is YYNGEE. CDR3 in DNA: TGTGCCAGCAGCGCCCCACAGGGGAATGGCTACACCTTC. It codes for CASSAPQGNGYTF.

V gene TRBV19 combines with J gene TRBJ1-1, with D hard to call. The CDR3 sequence is 14 residues long. Per germline, CDR1 LNHDA and CDR2 SQIVND (reference sequence). The V and J ends lost 7 bases and 5 bases respectively, with 17 bases between them. The CDR3 protein is CASTQPGAGTEAFF. CDR3 in DNA: TGTGCCAGTACCCAACCGGGAGCTGGGACTGAAGCTTTCTTT.

The CDR3: CASSLRSQVPLHF. CDR3 nucleotides: TGTGCCAGCAGCTTAAGGTCTCAGGTCCCCCTCCACTTT. The chain couples TRBV7-2 to TRBJ1-6; D call uncertain. The CDR3 covers 13 residues. Germline CDR1 is SGHTA and CDR2 is FQGNSA. Trimming pared 2 bases from V and 13 bases from J, leaving 12 bases between.

The chain employs TRBV7-2 and TRBJ1-4; D not resolved. The CDR3 spans 13 residues. V was trimmed by 2 bases and J by 7 bases, leaving 8 bases between them. The germline V gene encodes CDR1 SGHTA and CDR2 FQGNSA. CDR3 sequence (DNA): TGTGCCAGCAGCTTAAGCGGGAGTGAAAAACTGTTTTTT. Protein sequence: CASSLSGSEKLFF.

This rearrangement joins TRBV11-2 to TRBJ2-1, with a tentative D call TRBD1 (5 bases). CDR3 length: 18 amino acids. Germline V gene data show CDR1 as SGHAT and CDR2 as FQNNGV. V lost 5 bases and J lost 0, with 20 bases in between. The CDR3 here is CASSLRYQTGSSYNEQFF. In DNA form, the CDR3 reads TGTGCCAGCAGCCTCCGGTACCAAACAGGCAGCTCCTACAATGAGCAGTTCTTC.

The chain combines TRBV5-3 with TRBJ1-2; D is perhaps TRBD1 (5 bases). TRBV5-3 is an ORF, and what it does is uncertain. This CDR3 contains 13 residues. The V gene lost 0 bases and the J gene lost 6 bases, with 9 bases spanning the gap. The CDR3 here is CARSLGGEDGYTF. In nucleotides, the CDR3 is TGTGCCAGAAGCTTGGGGGGGGAAGATGGCTACACCTTC.

The chain links TRBV18 to TRBJ2-3, with TRBD1 matching 7 bases. CDR1 is KGHSH, CDR2 LQKENI, per germline. This CDR3 comprises 12 residues. V shed 4 bases, J shed 9 bases, and the junction held 4 bases outside the gene matches. The CDR3 loop reads CASSLLTGTQYF. DNA for the CDR3: TGTGCCAGCTCACTCCTGACAGGGACGCAGTATTTT.

The V gene is TRBV28, the J gene TRBJ1-3; the D gene is possibly TRBD1 (6 bases). The CDR3 is 13 amino acids. Per germline, CDR1 MDHEN and CDR2 SYDVKM. The V end lost 5 bases, the J end lost 4 bases, and 9 bases lay between the germline ends. The CDR3 sequence is CASSTTGGNTIYF. As DNA, the CDR3 is TGTGCCAGCAGTACGACAGGAGGAAACACCATATATTTT.

V usage is TRBV5-6 and J usage is TRBJ2-3, with 8 bases fitting TRBD2. Per the germline V gene, CDR1 is SGHDT and CDR2 is YYEEEE. The CDR3 runs 15 residues. V was clipped by 4 bases and J by 1 base; unmatched bases: 5. CDR3 DNA sequence: TGTGCCAGCAGCGCGCAAGCGGGGGGCACAGATACGCAGTATTTT. As protein: CASSAQAGGTDTQYF.

The V call is TRBV19, the J call TRBJ2-4; 12 bases match TRBD2. CDR1 is LNHDA and CDR2 is SQIVND in the germline V gene (reference sequence). The CDR3 has 17 amino acids. V was clipped by 2 bases and J by 1 base; unmatched bases: 3. CDR3 coding DNA: TGTGCCAGTAGTATACTAGCGGGGGGGCGGGCCAAAAACATTCAGTACTTC. Protein product: CASSILAGGRAKNIQYF.

V gene TRBV7-2 combines with J gene TRBJ1-2, with 8 bases aligning to TRBD1. V shed 6 bases, J shed 8 bases, and the junction held 14 bases outside the gene matches. The CDR3 extends over 15 amino acids. Germline V lookup: CDR1 SGHTA, CDR2 FQGNSA. In DNA, the CDR3 is TGTGCCAGCAGAAGGACAGGGCAGCCCAGGGGAGGCTACACCTTC. Its protein is CASRRTGQPRGGYTF.

The chain employs TRBV18 and TRBJ1-5, with 7 positions matching TRBD1. CDR1 is KGHSH, CDR2 LQKENI, per germline. V gave up 2 bases and J gave up 8 bases; unmatched junction bases: 3. The CDR3 sequence is 13 residues long. The CDR3 DNA is TGTGCCAGCTCACCAAGGGGGCAGGAGCCCCAGCATTTT. Translation: CASSPRGQEPQHF.

The count of this clone is one. This rearrangement joins TRBV20-1 to TRBJ1-2; D unclear. CDR3 length equals 11 residues. V was pared by 5 bases and J by 8 bases, with 12 bases between. The germline V gene encodes CDR1 DFQATT and CDR2 SNEGSKA (reference sequence). The CDR3 protein is CSAFRVAGYTF. Here the CDR3 DNA reads TGCAGTGCTTTCCGGGTGGCAGGCTACACCTTC.

The rearrangement joins TRBV6-4 to TRBJ2-2; D not resolved. The germline gives CDR1 MRHNA, CDR2 SNTAGT. This CDR3 has 13 amino acids. Trimming pared 4 bases from V and 1 base from J, leaving 4 bases between. CDR3 sequence (DNA): TGTGCCAGCAGTGGACAGAACACCGGGGAGCTGTTTTTT. Translated, it gives CASSGQNTGELFF.

The genes are TRBV7-9 and TRBJ2-7; 7 bases line up with TRBD1. Looked up from germline, CDR1 is SEHNR and CDR2 is FQNEAQ (reference sequence). V lost 3 bases, J lost 3 bases, and 8 bases stayed unmatched. The CDR3 totals 15 residues. The CDR3 loop reads CASSFYDRASYEQYF. DNA of the CDR3: TGTGCCAGCAGCTTCTACGACAGGGCAAGCTACGAGCAGTACTTC.

V is TRBV5-1 and J is TRBJ2-7, with TRBD1 matching over 8 bases. V lost 4 bases, J lost 6 bases, and 9 bases stayed unmatched. The CDR3 is made up of 14 amino acids. Germline V gene sequence: CDR1 SGHRS, CDR2 YFSETQ. The CDR3 DNA is TGCGCCAGCAGCCCCGGGACAGGTTTCTCCGAGCAGTACTTC. This gives the protein CASSPGTGFSEQYF.

This sequence joins TRBV11-3 and TRBJ2-5, with D possibly TRBD1 on 6 matching bases. The CDR3 extends over 13 amino acids. The germline gives CDR1 SGHNT, CDR2 YENEEA. Trimming took off 8 bases at V and 0 bases at J, with 10 bases between the two ends. The CDR3 nucleotides are TGTGCCAGCGCTAGGGACAACCAAGAGACCCAGTACTTC. Its translation: CASARDNQETQYF.

The rearrangement links TRBV5-1 to TRBJ1-1; D is possibly TRBD1 (6 bases). CDR1 is SGHRS, CDR2 YFSETQ, per germline. The V gene lost 2 bases and the J gene lost 0 bases, with 8 bases spanning the gap. The length of the CDR3 is 14 residues. This CDR3 reads CASSFTGLNTEAFF. For the CDR3, the DNA is TGCGCCAGCAGCTTCACAGGGTTGAACACTGAAGCTTTCTTT.

CDR3 in DNA: TGTGCCAGCAGCCTTACTGGGAACACTGAAGCTTTCTTT. The encoded protein is CASSLTGNTEAFF. This chain joins TRBV6-5 and TRBJ1-1; no reliable D call. The CDR3 covers 13 residues. V lost 6 bases, J lost 1 base, and 9 bases lay in between. The germline gives CDR1 MNHEY, CDR2 SVGAGI.